This passage covers 7 T cell receptor beta chains from one sample sequenced in a study of T cells in narcolepsy. This table comes from immunoSEQ multiplex PCR, and its TCRdb copy is limited to in-frame clones, with some not included. The table has about 20,000 clones, approximately 82% seen once. Sample: memory (CD45RA-) CD4+ T cells from blood. These receptors all come from a human donor in good health.

This clone has just a few counts. The J gene is TRBJ1-5, the V gene TRBV10-3; weak D call: TRBD1 (6 bases). With 3 bases removed from V and 4 bases from J, the gap between germline ends came to 19 bases. This CDR3 spans 17 amino acids. From germline, CDR1 is ENHRY and CDR2 SYGVKD. CDR3 sequence: CAISDATGTRGNQPQHF. CDR3 DNA sequence: TGTGCCATCAGTGACGCTACAGGGACGAGGGGGAATCAGCCCCAGCATTTT.

This chain joins TRBV7-6 and TRBJ2-7, with D maybe TRBD2 (6 bases). V shed 1 base and J shed 3 bases, with 7 bases lying between them. The CDR3 consists of 13 residues. In germline, CDR1 is SGHVS, CDR2 FNYEAQ. This chain's CDR3 is CASSLVGLYEQYF. CDR3 bases: TGTGCCAGCAGCTTAGTGGGACTCTACGAGCAGTACTTC.

CDR3 bases: TGTGCCAGTTCCGTGACTAGCGGACAAGAGACCCAGTACTTC. It codes for CASSVTSGQETQYF. The rearrangement joins TRBV7-2 to TRBJ2-5; 9 bases map to TRBD2. The V and J ends lost 9 bases and 2 bases, in that order; junction bases with no gene match: 7. This CDR3 region has 14 residues. Germline-derived CDR1 and CDR2 are SGHTA and FQGNSA.

The CDR3 DNA reads TGCGCCAGCAGCCCCGGGGGGGGGTCTGGCTACACCTTC. Residues: CASSPGGGSGYTF. The V call is TRBV5-1, the J call TRBJ1-2; tentatively, D is TRBD1 (5 bases). Trimming took 4 bases from V and 7 from J, leaving 14 bases between them. The CDR3 runs 13 residues. Germline-derived CDR1 and CDR2 are SGHRS and YFSETQ.

V usage is TRBV4-1 and J usage is TRBJ2-3; tentatively, D is TRBD1 (5 bases). Germline V CDR1 and CDR2: MGHRA, YSYEKL. V lost 0 bases to trimming and J lost 4 bases, with 8 bases between them. This CDR3 has 14 amino acids. The CDR3 loop reads CASSQDLGPDTQYF. CDR3 DNA sequence: TGCGCCAGCAGCCAAGATTTGGGGCCAGATACGCAGTATTTT.

The V gene is TRBV12-5, the J gene TRBJ2-2; a possible D gene is TRBD1 (6 bases). Germline loops: CDR1 LGHNT, CDR2 FRNRAP. CDR3 size: 14 residues. The V end was cut by 6 bases, the J end by 4 bases, with 12 bases between. CDR3 coding DNA: TGTGCTAGTGGCAAGGACAGATTCACCGGGGAGCTGTTTTTT. Protein sequence: CASGKDRFTGELFF.

The V call is TRBV6-5, the J call TRBJ1-3, with 7 bases fitting TRBD1. The V segment lost 0 bases and the J segment 2 bases; nucleotides outside the gene matches: 4. Germline V gene lookup returns CDR1 MNHEY and CDR2 SVGAGI. This CDR3 has 16 residues. CDR3 protein: CASSYSGQGAGNTIYF. The CDR3 DNA follows: TGTGCCAGCAGTTACTCAGGGCAGGGGGCTGGAAACACCATATATTTT.